The 23 T cell receptor beta chains below come from one sample, sequenced in a study of OX40 agonist ivuxolimab in advanced cancers. Libraries were prepared through the immunoSEQ multiplex PCR assay. Held by TCRdb, this immuneACCESS table contains in-frame sequences only and omits some clones. Under half of the omission traces to an unresolved V gene where checked; the cause of the rest is unknown. The sample table records fewer than 25,000 clones; 84% of these occur just once. Around a third of the sample is held by the ten biggest clonotypes. Sequenced here: CD4+ or CD8+ T cells sorted from blood, sampled in a trial of the OX40 agonist ivuxolimab. The receptors stem from an adult with an advanced solid tumor such as melanoma, head and neck, liver or kidney cancer.

The chain joins TRBV27 to TRBJ2-7; D possibly corresponds to TRBD1 (5 bases). Germline V CDR1 and CDR2: MNHEY, SMNVEV (reference sequence). CDR3 length equals 16 residues. Trimming took 0 bases from V and 3 from J, leaving 15 bases between them. CDR3 in DNA: TGTGCCAGCAGTTTATCGTTAGCAGGGTCTCTCTACGAGCAGTACTTC. Translation gives CASSLSLAGSLYEQYF.

The CDR3 coding sequence is TGTGCCAGCAGTTTTCTCCCCTCTCTCCGGGGGACCTACAATGAGCAGTTCTTC. As protein: CASSFLPSLRGTYNEQFF. The rearrangement uses TRBV27 and TRBJ2-1, with a tentative D call TRBD2 (6 bases). CDR3 length: 18 amino acids. Germline lookup yields CDR1 MNHEY and CDR2 SMNVEV (reference sequence). The V gene lost 3 bases and the J gene lost 2 bases, with 20 bases spanning the gap.

The CDR3, as DNA: TGTGCCAGCAGCGATCGGACTGGGGCCTATAATTCACCCCTCCACTTT. This encodes CASSDRTGAYNSPLHF. The chain joins TRBV7-8 to TRBJ1-6; D is unclear. The V gene lost 5 bases and the J gene lost 2 bases, with 13 bases spanning the gap. The V gene's germline CDR1 is SGHVS and CDR2 FQNEAQ. The CDR3 contains 16 residues.

The rearrangement uses TRBV5-5 and TRBJ2-6; unclear D gene. Germline loops: CDR1 SGHKS, CDR2 YYEKEE (reference sequence). V was pared by 4 bases and J by 4 bases, with 15 bases between. This CDR3 contains 16 residues. CDR3 in amino acids: CASSPQVLGGANVLTF. The CDR3, as DNA: TGTGCCAGCAGCCCCCAGGTTCTTGGAGGGGCCAACGTCCTGACTTTC.

The sample holds a few counts of this clone. The chain couples TRBV15 to TRBJ1-2; D remains unclear. Trimming removed 1 base from V and 2 bases from J, with 14 bases in between. Germline loops: CDR1 LNHNV, CDR2 YYDKDF (reference sequence). The CDR3 spans 16 residues. The CDR3 nucleotides read TGTGCCACCAGCAGAGTCCGGCAGGATCCGAACTATGGCTACACCTTC. Residues: CATSRVRQDPNYGYTF. The variable domain in full, completed from reference TRBV15 and TRBJ1-2, reads DAMVIQNPRYQVTQFGKPVTLSCSQTLNHNVMYWYQQKSSQAPKLLFHYYDKDFNNEADTPDNFQSRRPNTSFCFLDIRSPGLGDTAMYLCATSRVRQDPNYGYTFGSGTRLTVV.

The chain carries TRBV5-1 and TRBJ1-2, with 12 bases matching TRBD1. The trim removed 3 bases at V and 5 bases at J, leaving 8 bases unmatched. Germline V lookup: CDR1 SGHRS, CDR2 YFSETQ. The CDR3 has 16 amino acids. CDR3 amino acids: CASSSGQGASGYGYTF. The CDR3 DNA follows: TGCGCCAGCAGCTCGGGACAGGGGGCGTCTGGGTATGGCTACACCTTC.

The V and J genes are TRBV7-8 and TRBJ2-3, with 8 bases matching TRBD2. V lost 5 bases, J lost 1 base, and 8 bases stayed unmatched. The CDR3 covers 16 residues. Per germline, CDR1 SGHVS and CDR2 FQNEAQ. CDR3 sequence (DNA): TGTGCCAGCAGCGGCTCGGGGGGGCCGGGCACAGATACGCAGTATTTT. Amino acid sequence: CASSGSGGPGTDTQYF.

The V call is TRBV12-5, the J call TRBJ1-3; no clear D gene. The length of the CDR3 is 12 residues. The V and J ends lost 3 bases and 7 bases respectively, with 7 bases between them. Germline-derived CDR1 and CDR2 are LGHNT and FRNRAP. CDR3 amino acids: CASGFSWNTIYF. Written as DNA, the CDR3 is TGTGCTAGTGGTTTTAGTTGGAACACCATATATTTT.

This chain connects TRBV19 to TRBJ2-7, with D perhaps TRBD1 (6 bases). There are 13 residues in the CDR3. Germline assignment: CDR1 LNHDA and CDR2 SQIVND (reference sequence). Trimming pared 3 bases from V and 1 base from J, leaving 7 bases between. The CDR3, as DNA: TGTGCCAGTAGTATCCAGGGGTCCTACGAGCAGTACTTC. It specifies CASSIQGSYEQYF.

This clone was counted a single time. V is TRBV27 and J is TRBJ2-7; TRBD1 matches 9 bases. The germline V gene has CDR1 MNHEY and CDR2 SMNVEV (reference sequence). With 0 bases clipped from V and 4 bases from J, the junction kept 7 bases outside the gene matches. The CDR3 loop spans 16 amino acids. The CDR3 sequence: CASSLSVGQGLYEQYF. In DNA form, the CDR3 reads TGTGCCAGCAGTTTATCGGTCGGACAGGGGCTATACGAGCAGTACTTC.

The V call is TRBV10-3, the J call TRBJ1-2, with a tentative D call TRBD1 (6 bases). Germline values: CDR1 ENHRY, CDR2 SYGVKD. CDR3 length: 12 amino acids. Between the trimmed V and J ends, which lost 7 bases and 8 bases, there was a span of 14 bases. The CDR3 protein is CAINIQGWGYTF. The CDR3 nucleotides are TGTGCCATCAACATACAGGGTTGGGGCTACACCTTC.

This clone has only one observation. The rearrangement joins TRBV27 to TRBJ2-7; the match to TRBD1 covers 9 bases. Germline lookup yields CDR1 MNHEY and CDR2 SMNVEV (reference sequence). This CDR3 has 17 amino acids. Trimming removed 4 bases from V and 5 bases from J; junction bases left unmatched: 15. The DNA for the CDR3 is TGTGCCAGCAGTTCACAACATACCGGGACAGGGCTGAACGAGCAGTACTTC. It yields the protein CASSSQHTGTGLNEQYF.

The count of this clone is one. V and J are TRBV28 and TRBJ1-2; weak D call: TRBD1 (6 bases). This CDR3 is built from 14 residues. Germline V CDR1 and CDR2: MDHEN, SYDVKM. V was cut by 2 bases and J by 4 bases, with 11 bases left in between. As DNA, the CDR3 is TGTGCCAGCAGTTTAAACCAGGGGACCTATGGCTACACCTTC. Residues: CASSLNQGTYGYTF.

This chain uses TRBV10-3 with TRBJ1-2; 7 nucleotides agree with TRBD1. Germline CDR1 reads ENHRY; CDR2 reads SYGVKD. The CDR3 has 15 residues. V trimming: 0 bases; J trimming: 4 bases; junction bases outside the gene matches: 5. In DNA form, the CDR3 reads TGTGCCATCAGTGAGTCGGGGGACAGCGCCTATGGCTACACCTTC. Protein sequence: CAISESGDSAYGYTF.

CDR3 nucleotides: TGTGCCAGCGAACAGCACGGGGAGCTGTTTTTT. It specifies CASEQHGELFF. The J gene is TRBJ2-2, the V gene TRBV11-2; D is undetermined. Trimming took off 8 bases at V and 7 bases at J, with 8 bases between the two ends. Germline lookup yields CDR1 SGHAT and CDR2 FQNNGV. This CDR3 comprises 11 residues.

This chain links TRBV10-3 with TRBJ1-1; D gene unclear. There are 13 residues in the CDR3. Germline V gene data show CDR1 as ENHRY and CDR2 as SYGVKD. Deletions cut 7 bases from V and 0 bases from J, with 9 bases between. CDR3 DNA sequence: TGTGCCATCAAGTCCCAGGTGAACACTGAAGCTTTCTTT. Translation gives CAIKSQVNTEAFF.

The chain joins TRBV7-2 to TRBJ2-7; no clear D gene. Trimming left V 5 bases short and J 3 bases short, with 11 bases between. The CDR3 totals 13 residues. Per the germline V gene, CDR1 is SGHTA and CDR2 is FQGNSA. The CDR3 sequence is CASSLDSYYEQYF. CDR3 DNA: TGTGCCAGCAGCCTAGACTCCTACTACGAGCAGTACTTC.

Sample share makes this clone medium-sized. The chain has TRBV9 and TRBJ1-5, with unresolved D. V shed 0 bases and J shed 5 bases, with 9 bases lying between them. The CDR3 is 14 amino acids. CDR1 SGDLS and CDR2 YYNGEE come from the germline V gene. CDR3 sequence reads: CASSVDAGDQPQHF. The CDR3, as DNA: TGTGCCAGCAGCGTAGACGCAGGAGATCAGCCCCAGCATTTT.

This clone was picked up one time. The CDR3 sequence is CAWSQGAGANVLTF. CDR3 nucleotide sequence: TGTGCCTGGAGTCAAGGGGCTGGGGCCAACGTCCTGACTTTC. The chain recombines TRBV30 with TRBJ2-6; possible D gene TRBD1, 5 bases. Germline CDR1 and CDR2: GTSNPN and SVGIG (reference sequence). Trimming pared 2 bases from V and 2 bases from J, leaving 7 bases between. This CDR3 has 14 amino acids.

This clone has a handful of counts. V and J are TRBV7-6 and TRBJ2-1; 9 bases agree with TRBD2. Germline CDR1 is SGHVS and CDR2 is FNYEAQ. The CDR3 totals 17 residues. With V trimmed by 1 base and J by 5 bases, 9 bases remained unmatched. The CDR3 protein is CASSLEHAGTSNNEQFF. CDR3 nucleotides: TGTGCCAGCAGCTTAGAGCACGCAGGGACTAGCAACAATGAGCAGTTCTTC. Variable domain in full (rest from reference TRBV7-6 and TRBJ2-1): GAGVSQSPRYKVTKRGQDVALRCDPISGHVSLYWYRQALGQGPEFLTYFNYEAQQDKSGLPNDRFSAERPEGSISTLTIQRTEQRDSAMYRCASSLEHAGTSNNEQFFGPGTRLTVL.

The rearrangement joins TRBV27 to TRBJ1-4; D may be TRBD1 (5 bases). There are 14 residues in the CDR3. Germline lookup yields CDR1 MNHEY and CDR2 SMNVEV (reference sequence). V lost 2 bases to trimming and J lost 5 bases, with 9 bases between them. The CDR3 loop reads CASSLGGWNEKLFF. Written as DNA, the CDR3 is TGTGCCAGCAGTTTAGGGGGTTGGAATGAAAAACTGTTTTTT. The entire variable domain, with the rest obtained from reference TRBV27 and TRBJ1-4, is as follows: EAQVTQNPRYLITVTGKKLTVTCSQNMNHEYMSWYRQDPGLGLRQIYYSMNVEVTDKGDVPEGYKVSRKEKRNFPLILESPSPNQTSLYFCASSLGGWNEKLFFGSGTQLSVL.

The rearrangement joins TRBV2 to TRBJ2-3; the D is unclear. The ends were cut back, 6 bases at V and 5 bases at J, with 12 bases in the middle. The CDR3 spans 13 residues. The V gene's germline CDR1 is SNHLY and CDR2 FYNNEI. This CDR3 is CASRPIAGDTQYF. The DNA for the CDR3 is TGTGCCAGCAGACCAATAGCCGGAGATACGCAGTATTTT.

The J gene is TRBJ2-4, the V gene TRBV27; D remains unclear. Germline CDR1 and CDR2: MNHEY and SMNVEV (reference sequence). CDR3 size: 13 residues. Trimming cost V 3 bases and J 1 base, with 4 bases left between them. CDR3 sequence reads: CASSFTAKNIQYF. CDR3 DNA: TGTGCCAGCAGTTTCACCGCCAAAAACATTCAGTACTTC.